This entry lists 20 T cell receptor beta chains sequenced from one sample in a study of beta chain features in type 1 diabetes. Notes on the study in general: Within each of all four CD4+ subsets, Type 1 diabetes patients had TCRB CDR3s that were moderately but significantly shorter.

Expressed TCRB transcripts were sequenced after all isolated RNA was converted to cDNA. Here immunoSEQ multiplex PCR was the method, and the copy in TCRdb shows in-frame clones only, minus some. The data hold under 250,000 clones, with about 14% observed a single time. These receptors are not linked to any known antigen. The sequenced material came from naive CD4+ T cells from blood. The source of these receptors is a man aged 25 to 45 with type 1 diabetes.

The chain couples TRBV11-3 to TRBJ1-1, with D hard to call. The CDR3 covers 13 residues. Germline V gene sequence: CDR1 SGHNT, CDR2 YENEEA. The ends were cut back, 6 bases at V and 0 bases at J, with 8 bases in the middle. CDR3 nucleotide sequence: TGTGCCAGCAGTAGGAGGGTGAACACTGAAGCTTTCTTT. Residues: CASSRRVNTEAFF.

This clone showed up just a few times. The chain has TRBV13 and TRBJ2-6; D gene unclear. Germline CDR1 PRHDT, CDR2 FYEKMQ (reference sequence). V lost 2 bases, J lost 0 bases, and 5 bases lay in between. CDR3 length: 15 amino acids. The CDR3 DNA reads as TGTGCCAGCAGCTTAAGAGACTCTGGGGCCAACGTCCTGACTTTC. Translating it yields CASSLRDSGANVLTF.

This clone was seen more than once but under ten times. This sequence joins TRBV7-8 and TRBJ2-3; 7 nucleotides line up with TRBD2. The germline gives CDR1 SGHVS, CDR2 FQNEAQ. This CDR3 spans 17 amino acids. With 5 bases clipped from V and 1 base from J, the junction kept 12 bases outside the gene matches. The CDR3 nucleotides are TGTGCCAGCAGCCGGACTAGACGCCAAGGGGGCACAGATACGCAGTATTTT. As protein: CASSRTRRQGGTDTQYF.

This clone has more than one count but fewer than ten. This chain joins TRBV9 and TRBJ1-1, with TRBD1 as a possible D gene (5 bases). This CDR3 contains 14 residues. Germline V lookup: CDR1 SGDLS, CDR2 YYNGEE. V was cut by 4 bases and J by 2 bases, with 12 bases left in between. The CDR3 DNA sequence: TGTGCCAGCAGCACGGACACGATTAACACTGAAGCTTTCTTT. Translated, it gives CASSTDTINTEAFF.

The CDR3 sequence is CASSMGTVTNYGYTF. The CDR3 nucleotides are TGTGCCAGTAGTATGGGGACAGTTACTAACTATGGCTACACCTTC. The V and J genes are TRBV19 and TRBJ1-2, with 7 bases lining up with TRBD1. V was pared by 3 bases and J by 0 bases, with 4 bases of the junction left unmatched. The CDR3 consists of 15 residues. Germline-derived CDR1 and CDR2 are LNHDA and SQIVND (reference sequence).

The V gene is TRBV29-1, the J gene TRBJ2-7; TRBD1 aligns across 9 bases. Germline V gene lookup returns CDR1 SQVTM and CDR2 ANQGSEA. Unmatched junction bases numbered 8, after V lost 5 bases and J lost 6 bases. The CDR3 is 13 residues long. The CDR3 DNA sequence: TGCAGCGTTTCGGGACAGGGTCCCTCCGAGCAGTACTTC. Protein sequence: CSVSGQGPSEQYF.

This clone has a handful of counts. The CDR3 is CASSPWDRDYGYTF. For the CDR3, the DNA is TGCGCCAGCAGCCCGTGGGACAGGGACTATGGCTACACCTTC. J is TRBJ1-2 and V is TRBV5-1; 9 nucleotides align to TRBD1. Germline CDR1 reads SGHRS; CDR2 reads YFSETQ. CDR3 length equals 14 residues. V was pared by 4 bases and J by 3 bases, with 4 bases of the junction left unmatched.

This clone was counted only a few times. The chain has TRBV10-2 and TRBJ1-2, with no clear D. Trimming took off 6 bases at V and 2 bases at J, with 7 bases between the two ends. Germline assignment: CDR1 WSHSY and CDR2 SAAADI. This CDR3 region has 12 residues. The DNA of the CDR3 is TGCGCCAGCAGCTCCCTGAACTATGGCTACACCTTC. Amino acid sequence: CASSSLNYGYTF.

This clone was seen only a few times. The chain combines TRBV19 with TRBJ1-3; D possibly corresponds to TRBD1 (6 bases). Germline V gene sequence: CDR1 LNHDA, CDR2 SQIVND (reference sequence). Between the trimmed V and J ends, which lost 6 bases and 0 bases, there was a span of 9 bases. The CDR3 sequence is 14 residues long. DNA for the CDR3: TGTGCCAGTAGCCGGGGGGCCTCTGGAAACACCATATATTTT. It yields the protein CASSRGASGNTIYF.

This clone was observed a handful of times. The chain recombines TRBV2 with TRBJ1-1, with D possibly TRBD1 on 5 matching bases. Per the germline V gene, CDR1 is SNHLY and CDR2 is FYNNEI. This CDR3 spans 13 amino acids. Trimming took off 6 bases at V and 2 bases at J, with 10 bases between the two ends. The CDR3 nucleotides are TGTGCCAGCAGGAAAGACAGCAACACTGAAGCTTTCTTT. It is translated as CASRKDSNTEAFF.

The chain uses TRBV11-2 and TRBJ2-7; tentatively, D is TRBD2 (5 bases). V shed 5 bases and J shed 2 bases, with 19 bases lying between them. Germline lookup yields CDR1 SGHAT and CDR2 FQNNGV. The CDR3 has 16 residues. CDR3 loop: CASSPALAGSTYEQYF. The CDR3 nucleotides read TGTGCCAGCAGCCCCGCCCTAGCCGGATCGACCTACGAGCAGTACTTC.

The chain recombines TRBV5-6 with TRBJ2-3; D not certain. The CDR3 covers 13 residues. V shed 4 bases and J shed 2 bases, with 8 bases lying between them. Germline assignment: CDR1 SGHDT and CDR2 YYEEEE. This CDR3 reads CASSRDTTDTQYF. The CDR3 DNA is TGTGCCAGCAGCCGAGATACCACAGATACGCAGTATTTT.

The gene calls are TRBV2 and TRBJ2-7; D is perhaps TRBD1 (7 bases). Germline values: CDR1 SNHLY, CDR2 FYNNEI. V was clipped by 6 bases and J by 7 bases, with 22 bases between them. There are 15 residues in the CDR3. The CDR3 is CASRASRDSGREQYF. CDR3 DNA sequence: TGTGCCAGCAGAGCCTCGCGGGACAGCGGAAGGGAGCAGTACTTC.

The chain couples TRBV6-1 to TRBJ2-3; a possible D gene is TRBD2 (5 bases). The CDR3 loop spans 13 amino acids. V lost 5 bases to trimming and J lost 3 bases, with 9 bases between them. Germline-derived CDR1 and CDR2 are MNHNS and SASEGT. CDR3 amino acids: CASSTGMTDTQYF. Here the CDR3 DNA reads TGTGCCAGCAGTACCGGGATGACAGATACGCAGTATTTT.

Only a few counts were recorded for this clone. The chain carries TRBV19 and TRBJ2-5; tentative D call: TRBD1 (5 bases). TRBJ2-7 explains the end of the DNA better; the J call may be wrong. The CDR3 loop spans 14 amino acids. Germline CDR1 LNHDA, CDR2 SQIVND (reference sequence). CDR3 loop: CASSRQGTTYEQYF. CDR3 bases: TGTGCCAGTAGTCGGCAGGGTACGACCTACGAGCAGTACTTC.

V is TRBV23-1 and J is TRBJ2-7; TRBD1 matches at 8 bases. TRBV23-1 carries the ORF label, with uncertain function. The length of the CDR3 is 13 residues. After removal of 6 bases from V and 2 bases from J, the junction contained 3 bases not matched to a gene. In nucleotides, the CDR3 is TGCGCCAGCAGAGGACAGGGCACCTACGAGCAGTACTTC. This translates into CASRGQGTYEQYF.

This clone was counted between two and nine times. The chain links TRBV6-1 to TRBJ2-7; D might be TRBD1 (6 bases). From germline, CDR1 is MNHNS and CDR2 SASEGT. The V and J ends lost 8 bases and 3 bases respectively, with 20 bases between them. The CDR3 runs 15 residues. This CDR3 is CASLDIPQGDYEQYF. The CDR3 nucleotides are TGTGCCAGCCTAGATATTCCACAGGGAGACTACGAGCAGTACTTC.

This clone was seen a handful of times. This chain links TRBV27 with TRBJ2-7; 7 nucleotides align to TRBD2. The germline V gene has CDR1 MNHEY and CDR2 SMNVEV (reference sequence). Trimming took 3 bases from V and 9 from J; bases not matched to a gene: 14. The CDR3 runs to 15 residues. The CDR3 DNA reads as TGTGCCAGCAGTTTTCTACCCGACGGGTCGGGAGGGCAGTACTTC. It encodes CASSFLPDGSGGQYF.

In its sample, this clone was seen a few times. This chain connects TRBV5-1 to TRBJ1-2; 10 bases are shared with TRBD1. The CDR3 totals 13 residues. The trim removed 4 bases at V and 8 bases at J, leaving 5 bases unmatched. Germline CDR1 and CDR2: SGHRS and YFSETQ. CDR3 in DNA: TGCGCCAGCAGCCCCGGGACAGGGGACGGCTACACCTTC. Its translation: CASSPGTGDGYTF.

The chain couples TRBV2 to TRBJ2-2; D is unclear. Germline V gives CDR1 SNHLY, CDR2 FYNNEI. This CDR3 has 13 residues. The V and J ends lost 3 bases and 2 bases respectively, with 4 bases between them. The CDR3 DNA reads as TGTGCCAGCAGTGATATTAACACCGGGGAGCTGTTTTTT. Translation: CASSDINTGELFF.